This T cell receptor beta chain is drawn from a study of human T cells and chemical hapten exposure. Study in general: Enrolled patients were predominantly female and had alopecia areata, totalis or universalis.

TCRdb independently ran MiXCR on the RACE reads; one entry per CDR3 protein. This sample has 90,000 to 110,000 distinct CDR3 sequences, with less than 35% found just once. Specified time point: patch test 3, about 24 weeks after DPC sensitization. Treatment of the sample: therapeutic diphenylcyclopropenone sensitization with weekly scalp DPC. There are a few counts of this clonotype. The ends were cut back, 7 bases at V and 0 bases at J, with 6 bases in the middle. The germline V gene has CDR1 ENHRY and CDR2 SYGVKD. The CDR3 loop spans 12 amino acids. The specimen was whole blood, collected in connection with sensitization to the hapten diphenylcyclopropenone (DPC). The rearrangement uses TRBV10-3 and TRBJ2-5; perhaps TRBD1 as D (6 bases). This clonotype was obtained from a man between 35 and 55 years old with alopecia areata. Some clones in this sample may be carry-over from other donors' samples. The CDR3 sequence is CAIKGDQETQYF. As DNA, the CDR3 is TGTGCCATCAAGGGGGACCAAGAGACCCAGTACTTC.